This entry lists 6 T cell receptor beta chains sequenced from one sample in a study of OX40 agonist ivuxolimab in advanced cancers. Some clones are missing from TCRdb's copy, which holds only in-frame ones; the method was immunoSEQ multiplex PCR. The sample includes under 45,000 clones, around 80% of them seen just once. The sequences come from CD4+ or CD8+ T cells sorted from blood, collected in a trial of the OX40 agonist ivuxolimab. All receptors come from an adult with an advanced solid tumor such as melanoma, head and neck, liver or kidney cancer.

The DNA of the CDR3 is TGTGCCAGCAGCCCCGGGGGGGAGCCCCAGCATTTT. Translation gives CASSPGGEPQHF. The chain employs TRBV4-2 and TRBJ1-5; a weak D match, TRBD1 (5 bases). The length of the CDR3 is 12 residues. Germline assignment: CDR1 LGHNA and CDR2 YNFKEQ. Trimming stripped 4 bases from V and 8 bases from J, with 9 bases between.

This clone was found a few times. V gene TRBV10-1 combines with J gene TRBJ1-3, with unresolved D. There are 15 residues in the CDR3. V was shortened by 4 bases and J by 0 bases, with 10 bases between the two germline ends. Per germline, CDR1 WNHNN and CDR2 SYGVQD (reference sequence). The CDR3 protein is CASSGTGSSGNTIYF. As DNA, the CDR3 is TGCGCCAGCAGTGGGACCGGCTCCTCTGGAAACACCATATATTTT.

CDR3 amino acids: CATYRSANTGELFF. The CDR3 region has the DNA TGCGCCACCTACCGGTCAGCGAACACCGGGGAGCTGTTTTTT. The rearrangement links TRBV5-1 to TRBJ2-2; D not certain. V gave up 9 bases and J gave up 0 bases, with 12 bases separating them. Germline loops: CDR1 SGHRS, CDR2 YFSETQ. The CDR3 is 14 amino acids. Variable domain in full (rest from reference TRBV5-1 and TRBJ2-2): KAGVTQTPRYLIKTRGQQVTLSCSPISGHRSVSWYQQTPGQGLQFLFEYFSETQRNKGNFPGRFSGRQFSNSRSEMNVSTLELGDSALYLCATYRSANTGELFFGEGSRLTVL.

This chain links TRBV5-4 with TRBJ2-5; 9 bases are a match to TRBD2. The CDR3 is 15 residues long. CDR1 is SGHNT and CDR2 is YYREEE in the germline V gene (reference sequence). The J segment lost 3 bases and the V segment lost 4 bases, leaving 7 bases of the junction unmatched. Written as DNA, the CDR3 is TGTGCCAGCAGCGCCCCCCGCGGGGGGGAAGAGACCCAGTACTTC. Amino acids: CASSAPRGGEETQYF.

V and J are TRBV4-2 and TRBJ2-1; 9 nucleotides line up with TRBD1. With 0 bases clipped from V and 1 base from J, the junction kept 4 bases outside the gene matches. Germline CDR1 is LGHNA and CDR2 is YNFKEQ. The CDR3 is 17 residues long. As DNA, the CDR3 is TGTGCCAGCAGCCAAGACAAAGGACAGGGGTCCTACAATGAGCAGTTCTTC. It codes for CASSQDKGQGSYNEQFF.

This chain uses TRBV7-9 with TRBJ1-2, with a weak D call TRBD1 (6 bases). This CDR3 is 16 amino acids long. Germline assignment: CDR1 SEHNR and CDR2 FQNEAQ (reference sequence). V was trimmed by 5 bases and J by 2 bases, leaving 18 bases between them. The CDR3 loop reads CASSPIWDNFNYGYTF. The DNA for the CDR3 is TGTGCCAGCAGCCCAATCTGGGACAACTTCAACTATGGCTACACCTTC.